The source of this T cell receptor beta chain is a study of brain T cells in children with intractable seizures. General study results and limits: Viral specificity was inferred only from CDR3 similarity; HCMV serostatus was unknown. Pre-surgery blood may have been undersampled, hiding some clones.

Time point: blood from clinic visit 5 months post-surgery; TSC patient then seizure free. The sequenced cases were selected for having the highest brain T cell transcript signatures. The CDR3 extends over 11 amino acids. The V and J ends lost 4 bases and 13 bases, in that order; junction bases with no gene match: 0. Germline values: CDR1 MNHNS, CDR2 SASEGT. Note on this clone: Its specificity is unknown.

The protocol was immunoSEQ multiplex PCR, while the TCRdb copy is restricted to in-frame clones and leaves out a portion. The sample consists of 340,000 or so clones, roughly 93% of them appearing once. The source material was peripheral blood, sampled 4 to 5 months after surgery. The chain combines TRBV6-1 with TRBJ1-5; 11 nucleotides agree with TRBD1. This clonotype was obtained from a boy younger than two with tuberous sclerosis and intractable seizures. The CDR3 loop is CASSGDRGQHF. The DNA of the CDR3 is TGTGCCAGCAGTGGGGACAGGGGGCAGCATTTT.